Presented here are 21 T cell receptor beta chains from one specimen sequenced in a study of T cells in Graves' hyperthyroidism and ophthalmopathy. The TCR beta CDR3 regions underwent amplification using RNA transcripts as the source. RT-PCR in the first round (using the HTBI primer set) targeted the TCR CDR3. TCRdb redid the calling of the multiplex PCR reads with MiXCR, one entry per CDR3 protein. The sample yields 650,000 to 700,000 distinct CDR3 sequences, 15% to 20% seen once. The source material was blood. The source is a man aged 50-60 years with Graves' hyperthyroidism.

This clonotype occurred many times. The chain uses TRBV7-6 and TRBJ2-5; D is undetermined. The germline V gene encodes CDR1 SGHVS and CDR2 FNYEAQ. This CDR3 has 17 residues. Trimming took 0 bases from V and 0 from J, leaving 14 bases between them. The CDR3 protein is CASSLANVAAHQETQYF. The CDR3 DNA sequence: TGTGCCAGCAGCTTAGCGAATGTGGCGGCACACCAAGAGACCCAGTACTTC.

This chain joins TRBV7-2 and TRBJ1-5, with D unclear. CDR1 and CDR2 from the germline V gene are SGHTA and FQGNSA. With 1 base removed from V and 2 bases from J, the gap between germline ends came to 9 bases. The CDR3 extends over 15 amino acids. The CDR3 sequence is CASSLGNSRNQPQHF. CDR3 coding DNA: TGTGCCAGCAGCTTAGGGAACAGCCGCAATCAGCCCCAGCATTTT.

Ten or more counts support this clonotype. No DNA is shown, since the ends of the CDR3 on it are uncertain; the CDR3 is the one TCRdb lists. The chain combines TRBV28 with TRBJ1-2. The CDR3 spans 15 amino acids, including both terminal residues. Germline lookup yields CDR1 MDHEN and CDR2 SYDVKM. The CDR3 sequence: CASSFLETVNYGYTF.

The chain is built from TRBV6-1 and TRBJ2-1, with a weak D call TRBD1 (6 bases). The CDR3 has 17 residues. Germline V CDR1 and CDR2: MNHNS, SASEGT. V was pared by 6 bases and J by 3 bases, with 21 bases between. CDR3 protein: CASSPTYRAGDYNEQFF. DNA for the CDR3: TGTGCCAGCAGCCCAACTTATAGGGCAGGGGACTACAATGAGCAGTTCTTC.

This clonotype has just a few counts. This chain links TRBV14 with TRBJ1-1, with D possibly TRBD1 on 5 matching bases. The CDR3 sequence is 15 residues long. Trimming removed 2 bases from V and 0 bases from J, with 10 bases in between. In germline, CDR1 is SGHDN, CDR2 FVKESK. CDR3 sequence (DNA): TGTGCCAGCAGCCAACTAGGGGCGGTGAACACTGAAGCTTTCTTT. It codes for CASSQLGAVNTEAFF.

This CDR3 is CARNRDRANYEQYF. The CDR3 bases are TGTGCCAGAAACCGGGACAGGGCTAACTACGAGCAGTACTTC. The chain couples TRBV19 to TRBJ2-7, with 9 bases fitting TRBD1. The germline CDR1 and CDR2 sequences are LNHDA and SQIVND (reference sequence). The CDR3 covers 14 residues. The trim removed 9 bases at V and 3 bases at J, leaving 9 bases unmatched. Full variable domain (missing parts from reference TRBV19 and TRBJ2-7): DGGITQSPKYLFRKEGQNVTLSCEQNLNHDAMYWYRQDPGQGLRLIYYSQIVNDFQKGDIAEGYSVSREKKESFPLTVTSAQKNPTAFYLCARNRDRANYEQYFGPGTRLTVT.

The chain has TRBV4-1 and TRBJ2-5, with a weak D call TRBD1 (6 bases). Trimming left V 3 bases short and J 0 bases short, with 11 bases between. Germline V lookup: CDR1 MGHRA, CDR2 YSYEKL. The CDR3 is 15 amino acids. CDR3 in DNA: TGCGCCAGCAGCCAGTCCCAGGGGTACCAAGAGACCCAGTACTTC. Translating it yields CASSQSQGYQETQYF.

The chain carries TRBV20-1 and TRBJ2-1, with TRBD2 matching over 9 bases. CDR1 and CDR2 from the germline V gene are DFQATT and SNEGSKA (reference sequence). There are 14 residues in the CDR3. Trimming took 3 bases from V and 4 from J; bases not matched to a gene: 4. This chain's CDR3 is CSASLAGKYNEQFF. CDR3 coding DNA: TGCAGTGCTAGTCTAGCGGGAAAATACAATGAGCAGTTCTTC.

This clonotype was observed at least ten times. This chain joins TRBV29-1 and TRBJ2-1; D unclear. CDR3 length: 9 amino acids. CDR1 SQVTM and CDR2 ANQGSEA come from the germline V gene. The V gene lost 6 bases and the J gene lost 5 bases, with 2 bases spanning the gap. The CDR3 nucleotides are TGCAGCGTGGACAATGAGCAGTTCTTC. It codes for CSVDNEQFF.

This rearrangement joins TRBV6-2 or TRBV6-3 to TRBJ2-5; 13 positions agree with TRBD2. Germline-derived CDR1 and CDR2 are MNHEY and SVGEGT. The V gene end was trimmed by 6 bases and the J gene end by 5 bases; junction bases not matched to a gene: 9. The CDR3 runs to 16 residues. The CDR3 region has the DNA TGTGCCAGCAGCCCACGGACTAGCGGGAGTGGGGAGACCCAGTACTTC. As protein: CASSPRTSGSGETQYF.

This clonotype was found a few times. This chain connects TRBV20-1 to TRBJ2-7; D is perhaps TRBD1 (6 bases). Germline CDR1 is DFQATT and CDR2 is SNEGSKA (reference sequence). Trimming shortened V by 8 bases and J by 4 bases, and 15 bases separated the two germline ends. This CDR3 region has 12 residues. The CDR3 protein is CSPQGHGYEQYF. In nucleotides, the CDR3 is TGCAGTCCCCAGGGGCATGGGTACGAGCAGTACTTC.

This clonotype was detected only a few times. The J gene is TRBJ2-7, the V gene TRBV20-1; D may correspond to TRBD1 or TRBD2 (5 bases each). V gave up 3 bases and J gave up 0 bases, with 12 bases separating them. CDR3 size: 14 residues. The germline V gene encodes CDR1 DFQATT and CDR2 SNEGSKA (reference sequence). The CDR3: CSASSTGTSYEQYF. In DNA form, the CDR3 reads TGCAGTGCTAGCTCCACCGGGACCTCCTACGAGCAGTACTTC.

This clonotype was picked up many times. This chain connects TRBV12-5 to TRBJ2-2; TRBD1 matches 7 bases. Germline CDR1 reads LGHNT; CDR2 reads FRNRAP. The ends lost 7 bases at V and 6 bases at J; junction bases unmatched: 8. The CDR3 is 14 amino acids. The CDR3 sequence: CASANDRVSGELFF. For the CDR3, the DNA is TGTGCTAGTGCAAATGACAGGGTATCCGGGGAGCTGTTTTTT.

Only a few counts were recorded for this clonotype. The J gene is TRBJ2-7, the V gene TRBV18; 8 bases map to TRBD1. After removal of 5 bases from V and 4 bases from J, the junction contained 7 bases not matched to a gene. Germline CDR1 is KGHSH and CDR2 is LQKENI. The CDR3 totals 14 residues. In DNA, the CDR3 is TGTGCCAGCTCATTTTCAGGGGGCATGTACGAGCAGTACTTC. It yields the protein CASSFSGGMYEQYF. The variable domain in full, completed from reference TRBV18 and TRBJ2-7, reads NAGVMQNPRHLVRRRGQEARLRCSPMKGHSHVYWYRQLPEEGLKFMVYLQKENIIDESGMPKERFSAEFPKEGPSILRIQQVVRGDSAAYFCASSFSGGMYEQYFGPGTRLTVT.

This chain uses TRBV7-6 with TRBJ1-1; 8 bases are a match to TRBD1. Germline CDR1 reads SGHVS; CDR2 reads FNYEAQ. V was pared by 5 bases and J by 1 base, with 6 bases of the junction left unmatched. The length of the CDR3 is 15 residues. In nucleotides, the CDR3 is TGTGCCAGCAGCCCTCGGACAGGGCAGAACACTGAAGCTTTCTTT. It is translated as CASSPRTGQNTEAFF.

The gene calls are TRBV7-9 and TRBJ2-5; D unresolved. V lost 1 base and J 0 bases, leaving 12 bases between the germline ends. Germline CDR1 reads SEHNR; CDR2 reads FQNEAQ (reference sequence). This CDR3 contains 16 residues. The CDR3 DNA reads TGTGCCAGCAGCTTAGTTGGGCTACCCAACCAAGAGACCCAGTACTTC. Its protein product is CASSLVGLPNQETQYF.

This clonotype was seen at least ten times. The chain has TRBV2 and TRBJ2-7, with 14 bases that match TRBD2. J was trimmed by 7 bases and V by 4 bases; bases with no gene match: 6. The CDR3 loop spans 15 amino acids. Looked up from germline, CDR1 is SNHLY and CDR2 is FYNNEI. The CDR3 is CASSVRGLAGDEQYF. The DNA for the CDR3 is TGTGCCAGCAGTGTAAGGGGACTAGCGGGAGATGAGCAGTACTTC.

This clonotype was seen ten or more times. CDR3 sequence (DNA): TGTGCCAGCGGGCCGGGACAGCCCGTCTCTGGAAACACCATATATTTT. Translating gives CASGPGQPVSGNTIYF. The V call is TRBV28, the J call TRBJ1-3; TRBD1 matches 7 bases. V was pared by 8 bases and J by 0 bases, with 10 bases of the junction left unmatched. The CDR3 runs to 16 residues. Germline loops: CDR1 MDHEN, CDR2 SYDVKM.

This clonotype was detected ten times or more. The chain couples TRBV2 to TRBJ2-2; 11 bases line up with TRBD2. The CDR3 runs to 19 residues. Germline V gene sequence: CDR1 SNHLY, CDR2 FYNNEI. V shed 6 bases and J 3 bases; nucleotides not matched to a gene: 15. The CDR3 here is CASSPGTSGTQADTGELFF. For the CDR3, the DNA is TGTGCCAGCAGCCCCGGGACTAGCGGCACTCAGGCGGACACCGGGGAGCTGTTTTTT.

This clonotype came up many times. V gene TRBV27 combines with J gene TRBJ2-7, with D perhaps matching TRBD1 (5 bases). V was cut by 6 bases and J by 6 bases, with 21 bases left in between. The V gene's germline CDR1 is MNHEY and CDR2 SMNVEV (reference sequence). The CDR3 is 15 residues long. The CDR3 coding sequence is TGTGCCAGCAGACTCCGGGCAGGGCAGTTGGCCGAGCAGTACTTC. The encoded protein is CASRLRAGQLAEQYF.

This clonotype was seen repeatedly, ten times or more. This sequence joins TRBV28 and TRBJ1-6; D is unresolved. The CDR3 has 11 amino acids. V was trimmed by 8 bases and J by 5 bases, leaving 4 bases between them. Looked up from germline, CDR1 is MDHEN and CDR2 is SYDVKM. CDR3 residues: CASGDNSPLHF. CDR3 bases: TGTGCCAGCGGCGATAATTCACCCCTCCACTTT.